The 24 T cell receptor beta chains reported below all come from one sample, sequenced in a study of a mutant IDH1 vaccine in newly diagnosed glioma. TCRdb's copy holds only in-frame clones and misses some; the assay was immunoSEQ multiplex PCR. The sample has roughly 52,000 clones, around four fifths seen once. Noted time point: week 35, safety follow-up. Each dose delivered 300 ug of mutant IDH1 20-mer peptide subcutaneously with imiquimod. Their antigens are not known. The sample consisted of PBMCs, taken from a glioma patient whose treatment included an IDH1 peptide vaccine. The receptor source for this set is a woman aged 18-30 years with glioma.

V usage is TRBV6-5 and J usage is TRBJ2-5, with 14 bases fitting TRBD2. J gave up 6 bases and V 5 bases, and 5 bases lay outside the gene matches. The CDR3 sequence is 15 residues long. Germline CDR1 reads MNHEY; CDR2 reads SVGAGI. In DNA, the CDR3 is TGTGCCAGCAGTCGGACTAGCGGGGGGCTAAAGACCCAGTACTTC. Its translation is CASSRTSGGLKTQYF.

The chain carries TRBV6-4 and TRBJ1-6; 9 nucleotides match TRBD1. CDR3 length equals 13 residues. The V and J ends lost 10 bases and 6 bases, in that order; junction bases with no gene match: 4. Germline V lookup: CDR1 MRHNA, CDR2 SNTAGT. As DNA, the CDR3 is TGTGCCACCGGGACAGGGACTAATTCACCCCTCCACTTT. This codes for CATGTGTNSPLHF.

The chain joins TRBV6-5 to TRBJ2-7; 13 nucleotides align to TRBD2. The CDR3 is 15 amino acids. Germline V gene data show CDR1 as MNHEY and CDR2 as SVGAGI. The V gene end was trimmed by 5 bases and the J gene end by 6 bases; junction bases not matched to a gene: 7. CDR3 sequence: CASSTTSGRSAEQYF. The CDR3 DNA sequence: TGTGCCAGCAGTACGACTAGCGGGAGGTCTGCCGAGCAGTACTTC.

J is TRBJ1-6 and V is TRBV5-6, with D perhaps TRBD1 (5 bases). The CDR3 has 13 residues. V shed 0 bases and J shed 10 bases, with 8 bases lying between them. Looked up from germline, CDR1 is SGHDT and CDR2 is YYEEEE. The DNA of the CDR3 is TGTGCCAGCAGCTTGGCCGGGGGATCACCCCTCCACTTT. The encoded protein is CASSLAGGSPLHF.

V and J are TRBV27 and TRBJ2-7; 7 bases match TRBD2. The V segment lost 2 bases and the J segment 4 bases; nucleotides outside the gene matches: 11. The CDR3 has 16 amino acids. Germline CDR1 is MNHEY and CDR2 is SMNVEV (reference sequence). CDR3 sequence reads: CASSLAPRTSQYEQYF. CDR3 bases: TGTGCCAGCAGTTTAGCGCCGAGGACTAGTCAGTACGAGCAGTACTTC.

The chain carries TRBV7-6 and TRBJ2-5; 12 bases fit TRBD2. Germline V gene sequence: CDR1 SGHVS, CDR2 FNYEAQ. There are 19 residues in the CDR3. The junction had 17 bases not matched to a gene; V was cut back by 4 bases and J by 5 bases. In nucleotides, the CDR3 is TGTGCCAGCAGCTCTCCTCAAAACAGGACTAGCGGGGACTGGGAGACCCAGTACTTC. It encodes CASSSPQNRTSGDWETQYF.

The chain has TRBV6-4 and TRBJ2-5; 13 bases are shared with TRBD2. V gave up 2 bases and J gave up 4 bases; unmatched junction bases: 4. The CDR3 runs to 16 residues. The germline gives CDR1 MRHNA, CDR2 SNTAGT. The CDR3 DNA sequence: TGTGCCAGCAGTGACGGACTAGCGGGAGAAGGAGAGACCCAGTACTTC. It specifies CASSDGLAGEGETQYF.

The rearrangement uses TRBV18 and TRBJ2-1, with a tentative D call TRBD1 (5 bases). Trimming removed 3 bases at V and 4 bases at J, with 7 bases between. The CDR3 consists of 13 residues. CDR1 KGHSH and CDR2 LQKENI come from the germline V gene. The CDR3 here is CASSPTVYNEQFF. For the CDR3, the DNA is TGTGCCAGCTCACCGACAGTTTACAATGAGCAGTTCTTC.

The CDR3 loop is CASSARDEQFF. The CDR3 coding sequence is TGCGCCAGCAGCGCAAGGGATGAGCAGTTCTTC. V gene TRBV5-1 combines with J gene TRBJ2-1; D uncertain. Germline V gene data show CDR1 as SGHRS and CDR2 as YFSETQ. The CDR3 has 11 amino acids. Trimming took 4 bases from V and 8 from J, leaving 7 bases between them.

V usage is TRBV7-9 and J usage is TRBJ2-1, with D perhaps matching TRBD1 or TRBD2 (5 bases each). Germline lookup yields CDR1 SEHNR and CDR2 FQNEAQ (reference sequence). The CDR3 loop spans 15 amino acids. Trimming took off 1 base at V and 2 bases at J, with 9 bases between the two ends. CDR3 protein: CASSLVLGAYNEQFF. CDR3 DNA: TGTGCCAGCAGCTTAGTATTGGGGGCCTACAATGAGCAGTTCTTC. The variable domain in full, completed from reference TRBV7-9 and TRBJ2-1, reads DTGVSQNPRHKITKRGQNVTFRCDPISEHNRLYWYRQTLGQGPEFLTYFQNEAQLEKSRLLSDRFSAERPKGSFSTLEIQRTEQGDSAMYLCASSLVLGAYNEQFFGPGTRLTVL.

CDR3 in amino acids: CASSVGRNTEAFF. The CDR3 region has the DNA TGTGCCAGCAGCGTAGGACGGAACACTGAAGCTTTCTTT. V usage is TRBV9 and J usage is TRBJ1-1, with no clear D. Looked up from germline, CDR1 is SGDLS and CDR2 is YYNGEE. V lost 0 bases to trimming and J lost 1 base, with 4 bases between them. This CDR3 spans 13 amino acids.

V is TRBV7-9 and J is TRBJ1-2, with D maybe TRBD1 (5 bases). The CDR3 length is 14 residues. V lost 4 bases and J lost 12, with 21 bases in between. The germline gives CDR1 SEHNR, CDR2 FQNEAQ (reference sequence). This CDR3 is CASSSPGGPLLDTF. For the CDR3, the DNA is TGTGCCAGCAGCTCTCCCGGGGGACCTTTGCTGGACACCTTC.

The gene calls are TRBV5-1 and TRBJ2-6; no clear D. Germline V gene data show CDR1 as SGHRS and CDR2 as YFSETQ. The CDR3 consists of 15 residues. Trimming took 0 bases from V and 2 from J, leaving 6 bases between them. This CDR3 is CASSLEFAGANVLTF. Here the CDR3 DNA reads TGCGCCAGCAGCTTGGAGTTTGCTGGGGCCAACGTCCTGACTTTC.

This clone was counted only a few times. V and J are TRBV5-6 and TRBJ1-1, with D unclear. Per the germline V gene, CDR1 is SGHDT and CDR2 is YYEEEE. CDR3 length: 13 amino acids. V was shortened by 1 base and J by 3 bases, with 7 bases between the two germline ends. The CDR3 coding sequence is TGTGCCAGCAGCTTGACGGAGGACACTGAAGCTTTCTTT. It codes for CASSLTEDTEAFF.

The chain links TRBV14 to TRBJ1-3; 9 positions match TRBD1. There are 17 residues in the CDR3. CDR1 is SGHDN, CDR2 FVKESK, per germline. V shed 0 bases, J shed 7 bases, and the junction held 10 bases outside the gene matches. CDR3 sequence (DNA): TGTGCCAGCAGCCAAGATATACAGGGGGCTCGTCGCAACACCATATATTTT. This translates into CASSQDIQGARRNTIYF. Together with reference TRBV14 and TRBJ1-3, the CDR3 gives the full variable domain: EAGVTQFPSHSVIEKGQTVTLRCDPISGHDNLYWYRRVMGKEIKFLLHFVKESKQDESGMPNNRFLAERTGGTYSTLKVQPAELEDSGVYFCASSQDIQGARRNTIYFGEGSWLTVV.

V and J are TRBV19 and TRBJ2-4; 8 bases line up with TRBD1. V was pared by 5 bases and J by 11 bases, with 11 bases of the junction left unmatched. The V gene's germline CDR1 is LNHDA and CDR2 SQIVND (reference sequence). CDR3 length equals 14 residues. CDR3 bases: TGTGCCAGTAGTCCACAGGGGGTCCCGACCGTTCAGTACTTC. It encodes CASSPQGVPTVQYF.

V usage is TRBV29-1 and J usage is TRBJ2-5; D ambiguous. Germline V CDR1 and CDR2: SQVTM, ANQGSEA. This CDR3 contains 11 residues. V was pared by 1 base and J by 5 bases, with 5 bases between. CDR3 loop: CSVEAWETQYF. CDR3 in DNA: TGCAGCGTTGAAGCGTGGGAGACCCAGTACTTC.

The rearrangement uses TRBV5-1 and TRBJ1-1; D gene ambiguous. V was shortened by 2 bases and J by 0 bases, with 8 bases between the two germline ends. The CDR3 totals 14 residues. CDR1 is SGHRS and CDR2 is YFSETQ in the germline V gene. CDR3 in amino acids: CASSLTGMNTEAFF. The CDR3 DNA reads TGCGCCAGCAGCTTAACGGGGATGAACACTGAAGCTTTCTTT.

V and J are TRBV13 and TRBJ2-5; the match to TRBD1 covers 7 bases. The CDR3 is 13 residues long. Germline-derived CDR1 and CDR2 are PRHDT and FYEKMQ (reference sequence). J gave up 2 bases and V 5 bases, and 2 bases lay outside the gene matches. CDR3 amino acids: CASSEQGQETQYF. DNA of the CDR3: TGTGCCAGCAGCGAACAGGGGCAAGAGACCCAGTACTTC.

The V gene is TRBV7-8, the J gene TRBJ2-2, with 10 bases fitting TRBD1. V lost 4 bases to trimming and J lost 4 bases; unmatched junction nucleotides: 6. Germline loops: CDR1 SGHVS, CDR2 FQNEAQ. The CDR3 sequence is 16 residues long. The chain's CDR3 is CASSSLTGGVTGELFF. DNA for the CDR3: TGTGCCAGCAGCTCATTGACAGGGGGCGTCACCGGGGAGCTGTTTTTT.

This chain uses TRBV29-1 with TRBJ2-7; tentative D call: TRBD1 (5 bases). The germline CDR1 and CDR2 sequences are SQVTM and ANQGSEA. V was clipped by 4 bases and J by 5 bases, with 18 bases between them. This CDR3 has 14 amino acids. DNA for the CDR3: TGCAGCGTTGGTTCCACCGGACATGGGCACGAGCAGTACTTC. It yields the protein CSVGSTGHGHEQYF.

The chain joins TRBV6-6 to TRBJ1-5; 10 nucleotides agree with TRBD1. This CDR3 is 16 amino acids long. V shed 5 bases and J 5 bases; nucleotides not matched to a gene: 9. Germline V lookup: CDR1 MNHNY, CDR2 SVGAGI (reference sequence). The chain's CDR3 is CASSARDRGVHQPQHF. The CDR3 DNA reads as TGTGCCAGCAGTGCCCGGGACAGGGGAGTTCATCAGCCCCAGCATTTT.

V and J are TRBV5-1 and TRBJ2-2; 14 nucleotides match TRBD2. The CDR3 extends over 16 amino acids. J gave up 4 bases and V 4 bases, and 3 bases lay outside the gene matches. The germline V gene encodes CDR1 SGHRS and CDR2 YFSETQ. CDR3 amino acids: CASSIGTSGSTGELFF. DNA for the CDR3: TGCGCCAGCAGCATCGGGACTAGCGGGAGCACCGGGGAGCTGTTTTTT.

The chain combines TRBV14 with TRBJ1-2; 7 bases fit TRBD1. The CDR3 has 13 amino acids. The V gene end was trimmed by 4 bases and the J gene end by 6 bases; junction bases not matched to a gene: 5. In germline, CDR1 is SGHDN, CDR2 FVKESK. For the CDR3, the DNA is TGTGCCAGCAGCCGGATCCAGGGGGATGGCTACACCTTC. Residues: CASSRIQGDGYTF.